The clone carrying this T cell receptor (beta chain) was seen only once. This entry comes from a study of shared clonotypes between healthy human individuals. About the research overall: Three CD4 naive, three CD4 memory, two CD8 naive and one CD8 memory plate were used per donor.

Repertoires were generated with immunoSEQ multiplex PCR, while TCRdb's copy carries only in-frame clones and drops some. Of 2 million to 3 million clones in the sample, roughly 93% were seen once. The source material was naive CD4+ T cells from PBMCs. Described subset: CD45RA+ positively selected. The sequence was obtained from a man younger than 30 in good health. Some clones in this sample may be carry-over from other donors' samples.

CDR3 amino acids: CAWTPEIARNIQYF. In DNA form, the CDR3 reads TGTGCCTGGACCCCGGAGATAGCGCGGAACATTCAGTACTTC. The chain employs TRBV30 and TRBJ2-4; D is perhaps TRBD2 (5 bases). V was cut by 4 bases and J by 7 bases, with 17 bases left in between. Germline loops: CDR1 GTSNPN, CDR2 SVGIG (reference sequence). The CDR3 covers 14 residues. Variable domain in full (rest from reference TRBV30 and TRBJ2-4): SQTIHQWPATLVQPVGSPLSLECTVEGTSNPNLYWYRQAAGRGLQLLFYSVGIGQISSEVPQNLSASRPQDRQFILSSKKLLLSDSGFYLCAWTPEIARNIQYFGAGTRLSVL.